The 30 T cell receptor beta chains listed next were all sequenced from one sample in a study of T cell clonotyping in hematopoietic cell transplantation. Time point described: recipient sample about 28 days before transplant, after cytoreduction. Sequencing was performed with immunoSEQ multiplex PCR; in TCRdb, only in-frame clones are kept and a portion is missing. The profile covers about 45,000 clones, with approximately 82% appearing a single time and over 4% taken by the ten largest. Sequencing was performed on peripheral blood mononuclear cells, taken before stem cell transplant. These receptor sequences come from a man aged 55 to 70 with myelodysplastic syndrome. Some clones in this sample may be carry-over from other donors' samples.

The chain combines TRBV4-3 with TRBJ2-2; perhaps TRBD2 as D (5 bases). CDR1 and CDR2 from the germline V gene are LGHNA and YSLEER. The V gene lost 4 bases and the J gene lost 4 bases, with 10 bases spanning the gap. The CDR3 covers 14 residues. The CDR3 protein is CASSLIEGTGELFF. DNA for the CDR3: TGCGCCAGCAGCCTCATCGAGGGCACCGGGGAGCTGTTTTTT.

This chain connects TRBV20-1 to TRBJ2-5; maybe TRBD2 (5 bases). The CDR3 length is 11 residues. CDR1 is DFQATT and CDR2 is SNEGSKA in the germline V gene (reference sequence). Trimming stripped 3 bases from V and 7 bases from J, with 9 bases between. The CDR3 bases are TGCAGTGCTAGGCCTCGGGGGACCCAGTACTTC. Residues: CSARPRGTQYF.

The chain has TRBV19 and TRBJ1-4; possible D gene TRBD1, 5 bases. V lost 10 bases, J lost 0 bases, and 18 bases lay in between. The germline CDR1 and CDR2 sequences are LNHDA and SQIVND (reference sequence). There are 16 residues in the CDR3. The DNA of the CDR3 is TGTGCCACCCGGGTGACAGATATTGCAACTAATGAAAAACTGTTTTTT. The encoded protein is CATRVTDIATNEKLFF.

The V gene is TRBV7-9, the J gene TRBJ1-2; D is possibly TRBD1 (6 bases). CDR3 length: 16 residues. Germline values: CDR1 SEHNR, CDR2 FQNEAQ (reference sequence). Deletions cut 7 bases from V and 7 bases from J, with 25 bases between. CDR3 DNA: TGTGCCAGCACTCATTCGACGGGGGGGCTTCTCTCTGGCTACACCTTC. It yields the protein CASTHSTGGLLSGYTF.

This clone came up once. J is TRBJ2-5 and V is TRBV11-1; a weak D match, TRBD2 (7 bases). CDR3 length: 15 amino acids. V lost 1 base to trimming and J lost 5 bases, with 14 bases between them. The germline gives CDR1 SGHAT, CDR2 FQDESV (reference sequence). The CDR3 reads CASSLVRGAGETQYF. In nucleotides, the CDR3 is TGTGCCAGCAGCTTAGTCCGGGGGGCGGGGGAGACCCAGTACTTC.

A few counts support this clone. The CDR3 nucleotides are TGTGCCAGCAGCCCGGACAGGGGGGCAACTAATGAAAAACTGTTTTTT. Translated, it gives CASSPDRGATNEKLFF. This rearrangement joins TRBV7-9 to TRBJ1-4, with TRBD1 identical over 10 bases. Germline V gene sequence: CDR1 SEHNR, CDR2 FQNEAQ (reference sequence). CDR3 length equals 16 residues. The V and J ends lost 5 bases and 0 bases, in that order; junction bases with no gene match: 3.

The chain couples TRBV6-5 to TRBJ2-7; tentatively, D is TRBD1 or TRBD2 (5 bases each). Deletions cut 3 bases from V and 6 bases from J, with 15 bases between. The CDR3 has 14 residues. CDR1 and CDR2 (germline): MNHEY, SVGAGI. In DNA, the CDR3 is TGTGCCAGCAGTTATTATCAGGGAGTGGGCGAGCAGTACTTC. It encodes CASSYYQGVGEQYF.

This clone was observed a handful of times. The J gene is TRBJ2-7, the V gene TRBV5-1; 7 nucleotides line up with TRBD1. The V gene end was trimmed by 3 bases and the J gene end by 3 bases; junction bases not matched to a gene: 6. The CDR3 consists of 14 residues. Germline V gives CDR1 SGHRS, CDR2 YFSETQ. DNA for the CDR3: TGCGCCAGCAGCTATACAGGGGAAAGCTACGAGCAGTACTTC. It encodes CASSYTGESYEQYF.

This clone was seen a few times. The V call is TRBV14, the J call TRBJ2-1; no firm D call. This CDR3 is built from 18 residues. Germline V lookup: CDR1 SGHDN, CDR2 FVKESK. Deletions cut 1 base from V and 4 bases from J, with 20 bases between. The CDR3 reads CASSQVRRSTGLYNEQFF. CDR3 sequence (DNA): TGTGCCAGCAGCCAAGTCAGAAGAAGCACGGGTTTGTACAATGAGCAGTTCTTC.

The CDR3 loop is CASSPGEGPYNEQFF. For the CDR3, the DNA is TGTGCCAGCAGCCCGGGAGAGGGGCCCTACAATGAGCAGTTCTTC. This chain uses TRBV6-5 with TRBJ2-1, with a weak D call TRBD2 (6 bases). Between the trimmed V and J ends, which lost 6 bases and 2 bases, there was a span of 14 bases. Germline CDR1 and CDR2: MNHEY and SVGAGI. This CDR3 has 15 residues.

The rearrangement uses TRBV14 and TRBJ1-2; 7 nucleotides match TRBD1. The CDR3 extends over 17 amino acids. Losses at the gene ends were 3 bases for V and 4 bases for J; bases not matched to a gene: 14. Germline CDR1 reads SGHDN; CDR2 reads FVKESK. The CDR3 spells CASSHSAKTGTSYGYTF. Written as DNA, the CDR3 is TGTGCCAGCAGCCACAGTGCTAAGACAGGGACAAGCTATGGCTACACCTTC.

The V call is TRBV29-1, the J call TRBJ2-1, with TRBD2 matching over 10 bases. The J segment lost 7 bases and the V segment lost 1 base, leaving 4 bases of the junction unmatched. The length of the CDR3 is 14 residues. Germline values: CDR1 SQVTM, CDR2 ANQGSEA. Here the CDR3 DNA reads TGCAGCGTTGAAGTTAGCGGGGGGAGAAATGAGCAGTTCTTC. Protein sequence: CSVEVSGGRNEQFF.

This clone was observed a single time. The chain uses TRBV27 and TRBJ1-6; the match to TRBD1 covers 7 bases. After removal of 7 bases from V and 8 bases from J, the junction contained 17 bases not matched to a gene. The CDR3 loop spans 17 amino acids. The germline CDR1 and CDR2 sequences are MNHEY and SMNVEV (reference sequence). CDR3 DNA: TGTGCCAGCACCCAGGTCGTCTCCGACAGGGCCTATTCACCCCTCCACTTT. Protein product: CASTQVVSDRAYSPLHF.

This clone appeared a single time. The chain employs TRBV6-1 and TRBJ2-1; D may be TRBD2 (6 bases). The V gene's germline CDR1 is MNHNS and CDR2 SASEGT. The CDR3 has 16 amino acids. The ends were cut back, 4 bases at V and 0 bases at J, with 13 bases in the middle. The chain's CDR3 is CASSGPTGDSYNEQFF. CDR3 coding DNA: TGTGCCAGCAGTGGACCCACGGGGGACTCCTACAATGAGCAGTTCTTC.

The chain combines TRBV6-5 with TRBJ1-1; 7 bases agree with TRBD1. The V gene end was trimmed by 0 bases and the J gene end by 4 bases; junction bases not matched to a gene: 5. The CDR3 runs 15 residues. Germline V CDR1 and CDR2: MNHEY, SVGAGI. The CDR3 spells CASSYSTGMGTEAFF. The CDR3 nucleotides read TGTGCCAGCAGTTACTCGACAGGGATGGGCACTGAAGCTTTCTTT.

The chain links TRBV7-8 to TRBJ2-7; D possibly matches TRBD1 or TRBD2 (6 bases each). Trimming removed 1 base from V and 2 bases from J, with 12 bases in between. Germline-derived CDR1 and CDR2 are SGHVS and FQNEAQ. The CDR3 has 15 residues. The CDR3 nucleotides read TGTGCCAGCAGCTTAGTGGCGGGGACAACCTACGAGCAGTACTTC. Translation: CASSLVAGTTYEQYF.

The chain is built from TRBV25-1 and TRBJ1-2; unclear D gene. V was cut by 3 bases and J by 2 bases, with 13 bases left in between. Germline loops: CDR1 MGHDK, CDR2 SYGVNS. The CDR3 is 15 residues long. The CDR3 is CASSDTAFSNYGYTF. DNA of the CDR3: TGTGCCAGCAGTGATACAGCTTTTTCGAACTATGGCTACACCTTC.

The V call is TRBV5-5, the J call TRBJ2-7; TRBD2 matches 13 bases. J was trimmed by 4 bases and V by 0 bases; bases with no gene match: 4. In germline, CDR1 is SGHKS, CDR2 YYEKEE (reference sequence). The CDR3 loop spans 16 amino acids. The CDR3 here is CASSLGTSGGGYEQYF. Here the CDR3 DNA reads TGTGCCAGCAGCTTGGGGACTAGCGGGGGAGGATACGAGCAGTACTTC.

This chain links TRBV7-6 with TRBJ1-1; tentatively, D is TRBD1 (6 bases). Trimming pared 4 bases from V and 4 bases from J, leaving 13 bases between. CDR1 and CDR2 (germline): SGHVS, FNYEAQ. The CDR3 loop spans 14 amino acids. The CDR3 spells CASSSRTALTEAFF. CDR3 nucleotide sequence: TGTGCCAGCAGCTCTAGGACAGCCCTCACTGAAGCTTTCTTT.

This sequence joins TRBV5-8 and TRBJ1-2; 9 nucleotides agree with TRBD1. The CDR3 contains 14 residues. Germline V gene sequence: CDR1 SGHTS, CDR2 YDEGEE. With V trimmed by 4 bases and J by 3 bases, 4 bases remained unmatched. The CDR3 region has the DNA TGTGCCAGCAGCACCCGGACAGGGGACTATGGCTACACCTTC. Translating it yields CASSTRTGDYGYTF.

The genes are TRBV6-5 and TRBJ2-5; D perhaps matches TRBD1 (5 bases). The CDR3 sequence is 16 residues long. CDR1 and CDR2 from the germline V gene are MNHEY and SVGAGI. The V gene lost 0 bases and the J gene lost 2 bases, with 13 bases spanning the gap. DNA of the CDR3: TGTGCCAGCAGTTACTCCAGCAGGGTCAAACAAGAGACCCAGTACTTC. Protein: CASSYSSRVKQETQYF.

This clone was recorded a few times. The chain uses TRBV28 and TRBJ2-4; D is uncertain. CDR1 and CDR2 (germline): MDHEN, SYDVKM. The V end was cut by 5 bases, the J end by 13 bases, with 12 bases between. CDR3 size: 11 residues. CDR3 coding DNA: TGTGCCAGCAGTCAAACTCGGCCCCAGTACTTC. It specifies CASSQTRPQYF.

The chain joins TRBV29-1 to TRBJ2-5; D may correspond to TRBD1 or TRBD2 (6 bases each). The germline V gene has CDR1 SQVTM and CDR2 ANQGSEA. The V end lost 0 bases, the J end lost 4 bases, and 12 bases lay between the germline ends. The CDR3 loop spans 14 amino acids. The CDR3, as DNA: TGCAGCGTTGAAGATCGGGGGCTATCAGAGACCCAGTACTTC. This encodes CSVEDRGLSETQYF.

CDR3 DNA sequence: TGTGCCGGGACTAGCGGGGGGCCTGGGGATACGCAGTATTTT. It translates to CAGTSGGPGDTQYF. V gene TRBV30 combines with J gene TRBJ2-3; 15 nucleotides line up with TRBD2. CDR1 is GTSNPN and CDR2 is SVGIG in the germline V gene (reference sequence). The junction had 6 bases not matched to a gene; V was cut back by 8 bases and J by 6 bases. The CDR3 is 14 residues long.

The rearrangement links TRBV6-1 to TRBJ1-2, with D perhaps TRBD1 (5 bases). This CDR3 is 13 amino acids long. Germline V gives CDR1 MNHNS, CDR2 SASEGT. V lost 7 bases and J 2 bases, leaving 11 bases between the germline ends. CDR3 in amino acids: CASTPTVNYGYTF. The CDR3, as DNA: TGTGCCAGCACCCCGACAGTCAACTATGGCTACACCTTC.

The rearrangement links TRBV5-6 to TRBJ1-4, with D uncertain. This CDR3 comprises 13 residues. Germline V gene data show CDR1 as SGHDT and CDR2 as YYEEEE. V lost 3 bases, J lost 8 bases, and 11 bases lay in between. The CDR3 nucleotides read TGTGCCAGCAGCTCGCTAGCCGGGGAAAAACTGTTTTTT. Translating gives CASSSLAGEKLFF.

This clone was observed once. The chain has TRBV6-1 and TRBJ2-6; D possibly corresponds to TRBD2 (6 bases). V shed 7 bases and J shed 2 bases, with 12 bases lying between them. The germline CDR1 and CDR2 sequences are MNHNS and SASEGT. The CDR3 covers 15 residues. CDR3 loop: CASIRGEAGANVLTF. The CDR3 nucleotides are TGTGCCAGCATAAGAGGGGAGGCTGGGGCCAACGTCCTGACTTTC.

This chain joins TRBV27 and TRBJ2-7; 7 nucleotides agree with TRBD1. Germline CDR1 and CDR2: MNHEY and SMNVEV (reference sequence). Trimming took 5 bases from V and 4 from J; bases not matched to a gene: 8. The CDR3 is 14 residues long. For the CDR3, the DNA is TGTGCCAGCAGTGCCCGGGACAGACTATACGAGCAGTACTTC. Encoded protein: CASSARDRLYEQYF.

This clone was observed once. The rearrangement links TRBV14 to TRBJ1-6; TRBD1 matches 7 bases. From germline, CDR1 is SGHDN and CDR2 FVKESK. This CDR3 has 16 amino acids. Trimming cost V 0 bases and J 10 bases; bases outside gene matches: 9. CDR3 nucleotide sequence: TGTGCCAGCAGCCAAGAAGCGACAGGGCGAGGGTCACCCCTCCACTTT. Its translation: CASSQEATGRGSPLHF.

This chain connects TRBV9 to TRBJ2-7; 10 bases map to TRBD1. Trimming removed 3 bases from V and 4 bases from J; junction bases left unmatched: 10. CDR1 SGDLS and CDR2 YYNGEE come from the germline V gene. The CDR3 spans 16 residues. The CDR3 DNA follows: TGTGCCAGCAGCGCCTCCCCCGACAGGGGGCATTACGAGCAGTACTTC. Protein product: CASSASPDRGHYEQYF.